This entry concerns a single T cell receptor beta chain. Its antigen is unidentified. The data derive from a study of blood T cells in healthy people across ages. Study-level results: A roughly linear fall in TCR beta diversity per million T cells was seen with increasing age.

V was cut by 6 bases and J by 3 bases, with 17 bases left in between. Germline V lookup: CDR1 SEHNR, CDR2 FQNEAQ (reference sequence). CDR3 length: 15 amino acids. The use of a sample-barcoded 5' primer and a J-beta primer mix characterized a second PCR of roughly 6 to 11 cycles. The study obtained at least 3 million CDR3-containing paired-end reads from every sample. TCRdb itself ran the 5' RACE reads through MiXCR, one entry per CDR3 protein. The sample has roughly 720,000 distinct CDR3 sequences; 53% are singletons. The gene calls are TRBV7-9 and TRBJ1-1, with no clear D. The sequence derives from a man older than 75 in good health. Sequencing used blood. This CDR3 is CASSAPGGIYTEAFF. Here the CDR3 DNA reads TGTGCCAGCAGTGCCCCGGGAGGGATCTACACTGAAGCTTTCTTT.